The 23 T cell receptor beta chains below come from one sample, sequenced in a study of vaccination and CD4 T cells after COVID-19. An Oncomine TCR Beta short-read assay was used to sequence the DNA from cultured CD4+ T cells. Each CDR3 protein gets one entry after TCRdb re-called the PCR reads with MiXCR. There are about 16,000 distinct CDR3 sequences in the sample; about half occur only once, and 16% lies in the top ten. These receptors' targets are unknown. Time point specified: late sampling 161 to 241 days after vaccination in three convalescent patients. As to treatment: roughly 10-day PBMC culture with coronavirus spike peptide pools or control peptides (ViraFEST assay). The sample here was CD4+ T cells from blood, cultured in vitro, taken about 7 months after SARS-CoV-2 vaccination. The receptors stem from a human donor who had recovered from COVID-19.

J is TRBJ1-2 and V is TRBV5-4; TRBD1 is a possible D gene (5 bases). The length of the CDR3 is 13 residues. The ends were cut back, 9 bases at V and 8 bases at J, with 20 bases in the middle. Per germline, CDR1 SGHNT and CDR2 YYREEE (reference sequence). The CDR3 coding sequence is TGTGCCATAACCGCAGACAGACATGCAGGCTACACCTTC. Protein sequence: CAITADRHAGYTF.

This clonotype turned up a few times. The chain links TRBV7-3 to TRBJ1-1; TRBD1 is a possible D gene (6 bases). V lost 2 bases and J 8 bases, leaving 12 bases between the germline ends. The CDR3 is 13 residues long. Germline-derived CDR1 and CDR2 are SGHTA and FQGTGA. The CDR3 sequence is CASSLQQGKEAFF. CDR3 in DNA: TGTGCCAGCAGCTTACAGCAGGGGAAGGAAGCTTTCTTT. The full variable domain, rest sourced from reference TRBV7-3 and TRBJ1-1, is GAGVSQTPSNKVTEKGKYVELRCDPISGHTALYWYRQSLGQGPEFLIYFQGTGAADDSGLPNDRFFAVRPEGSVSTLKIQRTERGDSAVYLCASSLQQGKEAFFGQGTRLTVV.

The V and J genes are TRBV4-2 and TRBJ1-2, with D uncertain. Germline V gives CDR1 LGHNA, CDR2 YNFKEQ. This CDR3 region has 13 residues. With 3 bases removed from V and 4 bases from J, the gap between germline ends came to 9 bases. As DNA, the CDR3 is TGTGCCAGCAGCCACGGATCGGGCTATGGCTACACCTTC. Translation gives CASSHGSGYGYTF.

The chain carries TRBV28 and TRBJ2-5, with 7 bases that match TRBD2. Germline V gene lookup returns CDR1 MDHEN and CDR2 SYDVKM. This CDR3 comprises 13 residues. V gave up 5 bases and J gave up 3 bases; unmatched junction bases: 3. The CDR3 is CASSLGGKETQYF. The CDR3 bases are TGTGCCAGCAGTCTCGGGGGGAAAGAGACCCAGTACTTC.

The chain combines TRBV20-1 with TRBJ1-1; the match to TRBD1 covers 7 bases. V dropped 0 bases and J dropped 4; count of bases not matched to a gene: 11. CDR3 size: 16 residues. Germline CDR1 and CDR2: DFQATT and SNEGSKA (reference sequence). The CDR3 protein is CSARDIRQGGFTEAFF. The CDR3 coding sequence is TGCAGTGCTAGAGATATTCGACAGGGTGGGTTCACTGAAGCTTTCTTT.

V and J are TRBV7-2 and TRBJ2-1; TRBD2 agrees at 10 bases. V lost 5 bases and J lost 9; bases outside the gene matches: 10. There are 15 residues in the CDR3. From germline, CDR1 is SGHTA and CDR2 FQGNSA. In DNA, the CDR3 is TGTGCCAGCAGCACCCAAGCGGGAGGGGCGCCTGAGCAGTTCTTC. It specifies CASSTQAGGAPEQFF.

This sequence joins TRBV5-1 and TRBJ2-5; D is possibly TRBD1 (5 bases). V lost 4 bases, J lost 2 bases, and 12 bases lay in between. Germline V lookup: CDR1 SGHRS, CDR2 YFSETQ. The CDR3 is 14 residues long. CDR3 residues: CASSQSQGQETQYF. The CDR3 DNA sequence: TGCGCCAGCAGCCAGTCCCAGGGACAAGAGACCCAGTACTTC.

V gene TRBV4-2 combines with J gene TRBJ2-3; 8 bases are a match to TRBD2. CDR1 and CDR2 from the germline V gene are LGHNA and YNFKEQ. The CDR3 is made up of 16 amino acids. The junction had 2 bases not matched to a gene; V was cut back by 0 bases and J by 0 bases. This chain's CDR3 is CASSQEPSGSTDTQYF. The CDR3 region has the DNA TGTGCCAGCAGCCAAGAGCCTAGCGGGAGCACAGATACGCAGTATTTT.

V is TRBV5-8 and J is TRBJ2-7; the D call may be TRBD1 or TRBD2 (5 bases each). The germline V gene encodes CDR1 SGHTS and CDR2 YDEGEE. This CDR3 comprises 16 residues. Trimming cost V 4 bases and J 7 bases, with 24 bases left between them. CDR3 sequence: CASSHPRDGGEGEQYF. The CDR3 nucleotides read TGTGCCAGCAGCCACCCCCGGGACGGCGGAGAGGGGGAGCAGTACTTC.

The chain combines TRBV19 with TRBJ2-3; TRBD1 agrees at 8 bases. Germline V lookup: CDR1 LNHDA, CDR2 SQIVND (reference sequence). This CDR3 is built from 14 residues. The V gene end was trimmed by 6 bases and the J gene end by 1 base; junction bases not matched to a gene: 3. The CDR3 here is CASRPGQGTDTQYF. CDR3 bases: TGTGCCAGTAGACCGGGACAGGGCACAGATACGCAGTATTTT.

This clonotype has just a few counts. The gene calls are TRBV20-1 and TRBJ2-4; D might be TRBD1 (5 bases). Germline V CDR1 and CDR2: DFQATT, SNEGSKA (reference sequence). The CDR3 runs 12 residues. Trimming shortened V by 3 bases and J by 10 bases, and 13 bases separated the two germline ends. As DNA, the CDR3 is TGCAGTGCTAGTCCCAGGGCTATAATTCAGTACTTC. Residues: CSASPRAIIQYF.

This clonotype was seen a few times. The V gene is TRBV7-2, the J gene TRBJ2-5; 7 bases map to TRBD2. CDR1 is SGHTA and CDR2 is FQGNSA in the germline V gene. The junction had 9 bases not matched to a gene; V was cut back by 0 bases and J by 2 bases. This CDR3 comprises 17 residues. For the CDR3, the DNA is TGTGCCAGCAGCTTAGCCTCTGGCGGGGGAGGACAAGAGACCCAGTACTTC. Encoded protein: CASSLASGGGGQETQYF.

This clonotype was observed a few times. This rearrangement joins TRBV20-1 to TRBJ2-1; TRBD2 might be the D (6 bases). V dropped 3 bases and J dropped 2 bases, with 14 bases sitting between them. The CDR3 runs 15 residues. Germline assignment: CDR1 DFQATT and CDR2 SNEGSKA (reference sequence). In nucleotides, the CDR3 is TGCAGTGCTAGCGCCGGGACTCCCCCCTACAATGAGCAGTTCTTC. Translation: CSASAGTPPYNEQFF.

The CDR3 DNA reads as TGCGCCAGCAGCCGATCTACCGGGACAGAAGCCTACGAGCAGTACTTC. This translates into CASSRSTGTEAYEQYF. V and J are TRBV5-1 and TRBJ2-7, with 7 positions matching TRBD1. CDR3 size: 16 residues. Per germline, CDR1 SGHRS and CDR2 YFSETQ. V was clipped by 4 bases and J by 2 bases; unmatched bases: 12.

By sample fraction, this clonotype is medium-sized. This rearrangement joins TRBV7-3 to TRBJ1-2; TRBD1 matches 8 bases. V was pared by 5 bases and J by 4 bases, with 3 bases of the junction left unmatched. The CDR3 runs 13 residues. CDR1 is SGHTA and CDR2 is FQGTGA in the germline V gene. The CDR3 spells CASSPTGGYGYTF. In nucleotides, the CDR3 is TGTGCCAGCAGCCCCACAGGGGGCTATGGCTACACCTTC.

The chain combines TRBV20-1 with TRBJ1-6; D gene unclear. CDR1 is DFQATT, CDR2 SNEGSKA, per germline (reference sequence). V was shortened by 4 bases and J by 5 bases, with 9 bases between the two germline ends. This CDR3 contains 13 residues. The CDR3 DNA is TGCAGTGCTACACAGAGCAATAATTCACCCCTCCACTTT. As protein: CSATQSNNSPLHF.

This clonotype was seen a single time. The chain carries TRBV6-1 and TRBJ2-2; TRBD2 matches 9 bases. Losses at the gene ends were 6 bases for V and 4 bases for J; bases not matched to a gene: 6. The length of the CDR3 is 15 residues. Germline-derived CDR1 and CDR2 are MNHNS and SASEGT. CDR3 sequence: CASSFSGGGTGELFF. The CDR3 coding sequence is TGTGCCAGCAGCTTTAGCGGGGGCGGCACCGGGGAGCTGTTTTTT.

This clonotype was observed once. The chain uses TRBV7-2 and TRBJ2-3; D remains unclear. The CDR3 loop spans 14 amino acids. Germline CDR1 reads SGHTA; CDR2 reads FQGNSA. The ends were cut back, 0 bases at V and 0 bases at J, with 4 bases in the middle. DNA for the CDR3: TGTGCCAGCAGCTTAGCTCTTAGCACAGATACGCAGTATTTT. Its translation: CASSLALSTDTQYF.

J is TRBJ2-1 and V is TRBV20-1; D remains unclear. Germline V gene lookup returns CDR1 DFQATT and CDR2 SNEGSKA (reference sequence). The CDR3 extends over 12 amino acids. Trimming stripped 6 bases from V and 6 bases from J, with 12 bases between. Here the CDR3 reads CSACQYSNEQFF. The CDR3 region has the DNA TGCAGTGCGTGCCAGTATAGCAATGAGCAGTTCTTC.

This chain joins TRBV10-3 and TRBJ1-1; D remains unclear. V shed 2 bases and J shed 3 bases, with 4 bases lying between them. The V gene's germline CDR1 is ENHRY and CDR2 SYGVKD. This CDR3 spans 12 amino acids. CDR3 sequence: CAISEGYTEAFF. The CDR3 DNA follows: TGTGCCATCAGTGAGGGGTACACTGAAGCTTTCTTT.

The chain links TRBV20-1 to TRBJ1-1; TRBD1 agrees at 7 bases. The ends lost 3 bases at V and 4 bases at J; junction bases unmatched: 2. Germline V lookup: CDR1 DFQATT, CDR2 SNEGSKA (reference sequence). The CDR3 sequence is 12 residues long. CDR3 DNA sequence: TGCAGTGCTAGGGAGGGGGCCACTGAAGCTTTCTTT. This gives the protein CSAREGATEAFF.

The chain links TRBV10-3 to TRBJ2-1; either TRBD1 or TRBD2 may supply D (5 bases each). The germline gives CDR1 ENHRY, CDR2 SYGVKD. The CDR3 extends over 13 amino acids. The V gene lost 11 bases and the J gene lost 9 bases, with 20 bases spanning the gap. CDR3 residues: CAAGTTGRTEQFF. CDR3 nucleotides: TGTGCCGCCGGGACCACCGGACGTACTGAGCAGTTCTTC.

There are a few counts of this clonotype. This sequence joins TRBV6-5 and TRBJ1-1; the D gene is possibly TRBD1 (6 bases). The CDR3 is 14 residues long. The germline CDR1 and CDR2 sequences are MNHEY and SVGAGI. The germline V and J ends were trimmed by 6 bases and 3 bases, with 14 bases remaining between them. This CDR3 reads CASSYQGIDTEAFF. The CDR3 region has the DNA TGTGCCAGCAGCTACCAGGGGATTGACACTGAAGCTTTCTTT.